These T cell receptor beta chains were read from a single sample in a study of T cells in Graves' hyperthyroidism and ophthalmopathy. TCRdb fed the multiplex PCR reads into MiXCR, producing one record per CDR3 protein. The sample lists around 370,000 distinct CDR3 sequences; about 18% were seen once. Sequenced: blood. These receptors originate from a man aged 18 to 30 with Graves' ophthalmopathy. CDR3s include the opening cysteine and the closing phenylalanine or tryptophan. The D gene is left open where the match is weak. Not every row has a clone size; where given, it reads once, few, many or a size class.

clone_size	v_call	j_call	d_call	cdr3_nt	cdr3_aa
.	TRBV28	TRBJ2-7	.	TGTGCCAGCAGTCTCGACCCCGGGCAGCCCTACGAGCAGTACTTC	CASSLDPGQPYEQYF
.	TRBV5-1	TRBJ2-5	.	TGCGCCAGCAGCAGCTTGGAAGGTGTCAGGGATCAAGAGACCCAGTACTTC	CASSSLEGVRDQETQYF
many	TRBV5-1	TRBJ2-3	.	TGCGCCAGCAGCCCAGGAGTATCGGTGGATACGCAGTATTTT	CASSPGVSVDTQYF
.	TRBV9	TRBJ2-1	.	TGTGCCAGCAGCGTATTAACAGGGTCAGGTGAGCAGTTCTTC	CASSVLTGSGEQFF
few	TRBV3-1	TRBJ1-1	.	TGTGCCAGCAGCGCGAGGGGCACTGAAGCTTTCTTT	CASSARGTEAFF
.	TRBV2	TRBJ2-7	.	TGTGCCAGCACCCAAGCGGGACAAACTGCCTACGAGCAGTACTTC	CASTQAGQTAYEQYF
few	TRBV12-3/TRBV12-4	TRBJ2-6	.	TGTGCCAGCAGTTTAAAGTGGCTCGCTCTGACTTTC	CASSLKWLALTF
many	TRBV18	TRBJ1-5	TRBD1	TGTGCCAGCTCACCATCGGGACAGGGGTACAATCAGCCCCAGCATTTT	CASSPSGQGYNQPQHF
few	TRBV27	TRBJ1-2	.	TGTGCCAGTGGGATTACCCCTAACTATGGCTACACCTTC	CASGITPNYGYTF
.	TRBV27	TRBJ2-2	TRBD2	TGTGCCAGCAGTTTTCTAGGACTAGCGAGCGGGGAGCTGTTTTTT	CASSFLGLASGELFF
.	TRBV2	TRBJ2-1	TRBD2	TGTGCCAGCAGTAAAAGACTAGCGGGGTCCTACAATGAGCAGTTCTTC	CASSKRLAGSYNEQFF
few	TRBV2	TRBJ1-2	.	TGTGCCAGCGAAATGGACGACTATGGCTACACCTTC	CASEMDDYGYTF
few	TRBV6-5	TRBJ2-2	TRBD1	TGTGCCAGCAGTTACTTCGCAGGGGGCGCGGACACCGGGGAGCTGTTTTTT	CASSYFAGGADTGELFF